This TCR beta chain originates from a study of blood T cell repertoires in COVID-19. The overall study: Some COVID-19 samples were acute and others convalescent; all came from the United States, Italy and Spain. T cells, B-cell-depleted T cells, or PBMCs supplied cDNA or gDNA.

This clone was observed a few times. Generated by immunoSEQ multiplex PCR, the TCRdb table keeps only in-frame clones and is missing some. The table lists 130,000 to 150,000 clones, 75% to 85% of them singletons. In Seattle, patients joined the study during active infection and were tracked longitudinally. CDR3 size: 18 residues. Trimming cost V 0 bases and J 0 bases, with 16 bases left between them. Germline values: CDR1 ENHRY, CDR2 SYGVKD. The chain links TRBV10-3 to TRBJ2-3; a weak D match, TRBD2 (5 bases). Sequencing input: peripheral blood. The receptor was isolated from a woman between 65 and 79 years old with COVID-19, enrolled during active disease. The DNA for the CDR3 is TGTGCCATCAGTGAGTCTTTGGTTGCACTAGAGAGCACAGATACGCAGTATTTT. This codes for CAISESLVALESTDTQYF.